Shown below are 32 T cell receptor beta chains from a single sample sequenced in a study of blood T cell repertoires in COVID-19. Method: immunoSEQ multiplex PCR; TCRdb's copy keeps in-frame clones and lacks some. Seen here are under 400,000 clones, roughly 85% observed once, and the top ten hold 3.5% to 4.5%. Material for sequencing was PBMCs or T cells enriched from blood (not recorded which). The receptors here all came from a woman in her forties with acute COVID-19.

V gene TRBV28 combines with J gene TRBJ1-1, with 7 nucleotides matching TRBD1. This CDR3 is 15 amino acids long. J was trimmed by 4 bases and V by 4 bases; bases with no gene match: 9. From germline, CDR1 is MDHEN and CDR2 SYDVKM. In nucleotides, the CDR3 is TGTGCCAGCAGTTCTCCCGGACAGGCCACCACTGAAGCTTTCTTT. This codes for CASSSPGQATTEAFF.

The rearrangement uses TRBV25-1 and TRBJ2-3; 9 bases are shared with TRBD2. The germline V gene has CDR1 MGHDK and CDR2 SYGVNS. Trimming took 5 bases from V and 0 from J; bases not matched to a gene: 9. The CDR3 loop spans 17 amino acids. The CDR3 region is CASSPVAGGGSTDTQYF. DNA of the CDR3: TGTGCCAGCAGTCCGGTCGCGGGAGGGGGTAGCACAGATACGCAGTATTTT. Full variable domain (missing parts from reference TRBV25-1 and TRBJ2-3): EADIYQTPRYLVIGTGKKITLECSQTMGHDKMYWYQQDPGMELHLIHYSYGVNSTEKGDLSSESTVSRIRTEHFPLTLESARPSHTSQYLCASSPVAGGGSTDTQYFGPGTRLTVL.

The chain links TRBV9 to TRBJ2-2, with a weak D call TRBD1 (5 bases). This CDR3 is built from 14 residues. The ends were cut back, 0 bases at V and 5 bases at J, with 8 bases in the middle. The germline V gene encodes CDR1 SGDLS and CDR2 YYNGEE. The CDR3 DNA follows: TGTGCCAGCAGCGTAGACTCAGGGACCGGGGAGCTGTTTTTT. This codes for CASSVDSGTGELFF. Filled out from reference TRBV9 and TRBJ2-2, the complete variable domain reads DSGVTQTPKHLITATGQRVTLRCSPRSGDLSVYWYQQSLDQGLQFLIQYYNGEERAKGNILERFSAQQFPDLHSELNLSSLELGDSALYFCASSVDSGTGELFFGEGSRLTVL.

V gene TRBV9 combines with J gene TRBJ2-5; 7 positions match TRBD2. In germline, CDR1 is SGDLS, CDR2 YYNGEE. J was trimmed by 4 bases and V by 4 bases; bases with no gene match: 4. This CDR3 has 13 residues. CDR3 in DNA: TGTGCCAGCAGCAGAACGGGGGGAGAGACCCAGTACTTC. This translates into CASSRTGGETQYF. The full variable domain, rest sourced from reference TRBV9 and TRBJ2-5, is DSGVTQTPKHLITATGQRVTLRCSPRSGDLSVYWYQQSLDQGLQFLIQYYNGEERAKGNILERFSAQQFPDLHSELNLSSLELGDSALYFCASSRTGGETQYFGPGTRLLVL.

J is TRBJ2-2 and V is TRBV2, with 8 bases fitting TRBD1. The V segment lost 6 bases and the J segment 6 bases; nucleotides outside the gene matches: 9. There are 15 residues in the CDR3. Germline lookup yields CDR1 SNHLY and CDR2 FYNNEI. For the CDR3, the DNA is TGTGCCAGCAGCGGGACAGGTAGATTGTCCGGGGAGCTGTTTTTT. Residues: CASSGTGRLSGELFF. The whole variable domain, filled in from reference TRBV2 and TRBJ2-2, reads EPEVTQTPSHQVTQMGQEVILRCVPISNHLYFYWYRQILGQKVEFLVSFYNNEISEKSEIFDDQFSVERPDGSNFTLKIRSTKLEDSAMYFCASSGTGRLSGELFFGEGSRLTVL.

This sequence joins TRBV5-6 and TRBJ2-6, with D possibly matching TRBD1 (5 bases). CDR1 is SGHDT, CDR2 YYEEEE, per germline. V was shortened by 1 base and J by 0 bases, with 8 bases between the two germline ends. There are 16 residues in the CDR3. This CDR3 reads CASSLQGISGANVLTF. CDR3 bases: TGTGCCAGCAGCTTGCAGGGCATCTCTGGGGCCAACGTCCTGACTTTC.

This clone was detected only a few times. This chain connects TRBV5-5 to TRBJ1-2; 7 bases match TRBD1. The CDR3 sequence is 15 residues long. Germline V gene data show CDR1 as SGHKS and CDR2 as YYEKEE (reference sequence). The V gene end was trimmed by 4 bases and the J gene end by 4 bases; junction bases not matched to a gene: 10. The CDR3 reads CASSLAGQTLYGYTF. The CDR3 bases are TGTGCCAGCAGCCTAGCGGGACAGACCCTCTATGGCTACACCTTC.

The chain combines TRBV6-5 with TRBJ2-2; D is possibly TRBD2 (5 bases). V lost 4 bases and J lost 4, with 16 bases in between. The CDR3 has 16 residues. The germline CDR1 and CDR2 sequences are MNHEY and SVGAGI. The CDR3 nucleotides are TGTGCCAGCAGTTCAGCGAGGGTCATTGGCACCGGGGAGCTGTTTTTT. Amino acids: CASSSARVIGTGELFF.

This chain links TRBV24-1 with TRBJ2-1; TRBD1 is a possible D gene (6 bases). The CDR3 extends over 16 amino acids. V lost 4 bases and J lost 5, with 17 bases in between. Per germline, CDR1 KGHDR and CDR2 SFDVKD. The CDR3 bases are TGTGCCACCAGTGAGGTTGGACAGTTGGGCCACAATGAGCAGTTCTTC. This sequence encodes CATSEVGQLGHNEQFF.

The gene calls are TRBV18 and TRBJ2-7; 14 bases align to TRBD2. Germline values: CDR1 KGHSH, CDR2 LQKENI. Trimming removed 0 bases from V and 4 bases from J; junction bases left unmatched: 2. The CDR3 spans 16 residues. The CDR3 loop reads CASSPPRLAGGYEQYF. The CDR3 region has the DNA TGTGCCAGCTCACCACCCCGACTAGCGGGAGGGTACGAGCAGTACTTC.

The chain links TRBV7-2 to TRBJ2-7; 7 bases are a match to TRBD2. Germline-derived CDR1 and CDR2 are SGHTA and FQGNSA. Germline trimming cut 4 bases from V and 3 bases from J; bases unmatched to any gene: 6. This CDR3 has 14 residues. The CDR3 region is CASSSGGGNYEQYF. The DNA for the CDR3 is TGTGCCAGCAGCTCTGGGGGGGGAAACTACGAGCAGTACTTC.

This chain links TRBV10-3 with TRBJ2-3; 10 bases align to TRBD2. Germline-derived CDR1 and CDR2 are ENHRY and SYGVKD. The CDR3 has 18 residues. With V trimmed by 3 bases and J by 2 bases, 11 bases remained unmatched. CDR3 region: CAISDSIRLAGDTDTQYF. In DNA, the CDR3 is TGTGCCATCAGTGACTCGATTCGTCTAGCGGGAGACACAGATACGCAGTATTTT.

The CDR3 coding sequence is TGTGCCAGCAGGGACACACTGAACACTGAAGCTTTCTTT. It encodes CASRDTLNTEAFF. The rearrangement uses TRBV6-5 and TRBJ1-1, with D perhaps TRBD1 (5 bases). Germline-derived CDR1 and CDR2 are MNHEY and SVGAGI. The CDR3 has 13 amino acids. Trimming removed 6 bases from V and 0 bases from J, with 8 bases in between.

V is TRBV9 and J is TRBJ1-6, with D possibly being TRBD1 (6 bases). Trimming cost V 4 bases and J 8 bases, with 7 bases left between them. CDR1 and CDR2 (germline): SGDLS, YYNGEE. The CDR3 has 12 amino acids. DNA for the CDR3: TGTGCCAGCAGCCACAGGGATTCACCCCTCCACTTT. It specifies CASSHRDSPLHF.

The rearrangement uses TRBV24-1 and TRBJ1-1, with D possibly TRBD1 on 5 matching bases. Trimming stripped 6 bases from V and 7 bases from J, with 14 bases between. The germline CDR1 and CDR2 sequences are KGHDR and SFDVKD. CDR3 length: 13 residues. The CDR3 coding sequence is TGTGCCACCAGTCGGGAGGGGTTAGGTGAAGCTTTCTTT. This codes for CATSREGLGEAFF.

The rearrangement joins TRBV29-1 to TRBJ2-2; possibly TRBD1 for D (5 bases). The germline CDR1 and CDR2 sequences are SQVTM and ANQGSEA. The CDR3 extends over 14 amino acids. Trimming took 3 bases from V and 0 from J, leaving 8 bases between them. CDR3 loop: CSVDRGSNTGELFF. In DNA, the CDR3 is TGCAGCGTTGATAGGGGATCGAACACCGGGGAGCTGTTTTTT.

This chain connects TRBV7-3 to TRBJ2-5; tentative D call: TRBD1 (5 bases). This CDR3 spans 11 amino acids. V lost 5 bases and J lost 7, with 8 bases in between. The germline V gene has CDR1 SGHTA and CDR2 FQGTGA. The CDR3 loop is CASSQGGTQYF. The CDR3, as DNA: TGTGCCAGCAGCCAGGGTGGGACCCAGTACTTC.

The chain recombines TRBV19 with TRBJ1-2; no firm D call. Germline CDR1 LNHDA, CDR2 SQIVND (reference sequence). Trimming stripped 10 bases from V and 5 bases from J, with 8 bases between. The CDR3 totals 10 residues. The CDR3 nucleotides read TGTGCCACCCTCTCTTATGGCTACACCTTC. Translated, it gives CATLSYGYTF.

The chain is built from TRBV7-2 and TRBJ1-4; D possibly corresponds to TRBD1 (6 bases). In germline, CDR1 is SGHTA, CDR2 FQGNSA. This CDR3 comprises 16 residues. Trimming removed 4 bases at V and 8 bases at J, with 20 bases between. CDR3 sequence (DNA): TGTGCCAGCAGCTCTACCCTCCGCGGGGGCGGCGAAAAACTGTTTTTT. It yields the protein CASSSTLRGGGEKLFF.

The chain combines TRBV7-9 with TRBJ2-1; D unclear. The CDR3 runs to 13 residues. Looked up from germline, CDR1 is SEHNR and CDR2 is FQNEAQ (reference sequence). Trimming took off 2 bases at V and 6 bases at J, with 8 bases between the two ends. The CDR3 region has the DNA TGTGCCAGCAGCTTAAGTGTGAGCAATGAGCAGTTCTTC. This encodes CASSLSVSNEQFF. Full variable domain (remainder filled in from reference TRBV7-9 and TRBJ2-1): DTGVSQNPRHKITKRGQNVTFRCDPISEHNRLYWYRQTLGQGPEFLTYFQNEAQLEKSRLLSDRFSAERPKGSFSTLEIQRTEQGDSAMYLCASSLSVSNEQFFGPGTRLTVL.

This rearrangement joins TRBV6-5 to TRBJ1-5; tentative D call: TRBD1 (6 bases). Germline V gives CDR1 MNHEY, CDR2 SVGAGI. The CDR3 is 14 residues long. Trimming pared 6 bases from V and 4 bases from J, leaving 13 bases between. CDR3 in amino acids: CASSRGQPNQPQHF. CDR3 nucleotide sequence: TGTGCCAGCAGCCGCGGACAGCCTAATCAGCCCCAGCATTTT.

The rearrangement uses TRBV29-1 and TRBJ2-5, with TRBD1 matching over 8 bases. Germline V CDR1 and CDR2: SQVTM, ANQGSEA. V lost 2 bases and J lost 4; bases outside the gene matches: 15. This CDR3 is 17 amino acids long. The chain's CDR3 is CSVEIVSGGANRETQYF. The CDR3 DNA follows: TGCAGCGTTGAAATAGTGTCAGGGGGCGCGAACAGAGAGACCCAGTACTTC. Supplemented by reference TRBV29-1 and TRBJ2-5, the full variable domain reads SAVISQKPSRDICQRGTSLTIQCQVDSQVTMMFWYRQQPGQSLTLIATANQGSEATYESGFVIDKFPISRPNLTFSTLTVSNMSPEDSSIYLCSVEIVSGGANRETQYFGPGTRLLVL.

The chain is built from TRBV3-1 (or the pseudogene TRBV3-2) and TRBJ2-1, with D perhaps TRBD2 (5 bases). Germline values: CDR1 LGHDT, CDR2 YNNKEL (reference sequence). This CDR3 is 12 amino acids long. With 2 bases removed from V and 8 bases from J, the gap between germline ends came to 7 bases. CDR3 nucleotide sequence: TGTGCCAGCAGCCAAAGCGGAGATGAGCAGTTCTTC. Translating gives CASSQSGDEQFF.

The gene calls are TRBV6-5 and TRBJ2-7; 7 bases match TRBD2. The length of the CDR3 is 15 residues. Unmatched junction bases numbered 10, after V lost 5 bases and J lost 3 bases. CDR1 MNHEY and CDR2 SVGAGI come from the germline V gene. The DNA for the CDR3 is TGTGCCAGCAGTACAAGGGGATGGGGGGGCTACGAGCAGTACTTC. The encoded protein is CASSTRGWGGYEQYF.

The J gene is TRBJ2-7, the V gene TRBV11-2; D not certain. The germline CDR1 and CDR2 sequences are SGHAT and FQNNGV. Between the trimmed V and J ends, which lost 5 bases and 1 base, there was a span of 15 bases. This CDR3 has 15 amino acids. In DNA, the CDR3 is TGTGCCAGCAGCGTTGCCGGGTCATCATCCTACGAGCAGTACTTC. Amino acids: CASSVAGSSSYEQYF. Full variable domain (rest looked up from reference TRBV11-2 and TRBJ2-7): EAGVAQSPRYKIIEKRQSVAFWCNPISGHATLYWYQQILGQGPKLLIQFQNNGVVDDSQLPKDRFSAERLKGVDSTLKIQPAKLEDSAVYLCASSVAGSSSYEQYFGPGTRLTVT.

V gene TRBV6-4 combines with J gene TRBJ1-1; D is perhaps TRBD1 (6 bases). CDR1 and CDR2 (germline): MRHNA, SNTAGT. Trimming removed 0 bases from V and 10 bases from J, with 21 bases in between. The CDR3 extends over 16 amino acids. CDR3 protein: CASSDSAGRGTERAFF. CDR3 bases: TGTGCCAGCAGTGACTCGGCTGGGAGGGGGACTGAGAGAGCTTTCTTT.

V is TRBV27 and J is TRBJ2-7; 7 nucleotides agree with TRBD2. CDR3 size: 13 residues. Per germline, CDR1 MNHEY and CDR2 SMNVEV (reference sequence). The junction had 4 bases not matched to a gene; V was cut back by 1 base and J by 7 bases. In DNA form, the CDR3 reads TGTGCCAGCAGTTTATTGGCGGGGGTTGAGCAGTACTTC. It encodes CASSLLAGVEQYF.

The chain combines TRBV10-3 with TRBJ1-2; TRBD1 matches at 7 bases. CDR1 ENHRY and CDR2 SYGVKD come from the germline V gene. The J segment lost 8 bases and the V segment lost 10 bases, leaving 25 bases of the junction unmatched. This CDR3 comprises 17 residues. CDR3 in DNA: TGTGCCACCCACAAGTCTCAAATCCGGGACAGACTTGTCGGCTACACCTTC. Encoded protein: CATHKSQIRDRLVGYTF.

CDR3 in DNA: TGTGCCAGCAGCTTAGAGGACAGCAAAGCTTTCTTT. Translation: CASSLEDSKAFF. J is TRBJ1-1 and V is TRBV7-9; a possible D gene is TRBD1 (6 bases). The CDR3 length is 12 residues. Germline assignment: CDR1 SEHNR and CDR2 FQNEAQ (reference sequence). Between the trimmed V and J ends, which lost 1 base and 9 bases, there was a span of 9 bases.

The rearrangement links TRBV28 to TRBJ2-3; 9 bases fit TRBD1. The V and J ends lost 3 bases and 4 bases, in that order; junction bases with no gene match: 8. This CDR3 is built from 16 residues. Germline CDR1 MDHEN, CDR2 SYDVKM. CDR3 sequence: CASSLLGTGSPDTQYF. The DNA of the CDR3 is TGTGCCAGCAGTTTGTTGGGGACAGGGAGTCCAGATACGCAGTATTTT.

This rearrangement joins TRBV6-5 to TRBJ1-5; 10 bases align to TRBD1. The CDR3 runs 14 residues. V lost 6 bases and J lost 8; bases outside the gene matches: 7. Germline CDR1 reads MNHEY; CDR2 reads SVGAGI. As DNA, the CDR3 is TGTGCCAGCAGATCCGGGACAGGGGATGAGCCCCAGCATTTT. This gives the protein CASRSGTGDEPQHF.

The chain is built from TRBV9 and TRBJ2-2, with 10 bases fitting TRBD1. V dropped 2 bases and J dropped 3; count of bases not matched to a gene: 1. CDR1 is SGDLS and CDR2 is YYNGEE in the germline V gene. This CDR3 has 15 residues. The CDR3 region is CASSVTGGDTGELFF. CDR3 nucleotide sequence: TGTGCCAGCAGCGTGACAGGGGGCGACACCGGGGAGCTGTTTTTT.